The next 19 T cell receptor beta chains were all read from a single sample in a study of PD-L1 blockade in urothelial cancer. Time point meaning: pretreatment peripheral blood. Using immunoSEQ multiplex PCR, the repertoire was profiled, and TCRdb retains in-frame clones only, with some absent. The sample has approximately 39,000 clones, roughly 80% seen once; the top ten hold 15%. The specimen comprised PBMCs, sampled around atezolizumab (anti-PD-L1) treatment. The receptors here all came from an older man with urothelial cancer.

V is TRBV27 and J is TRBJ2-6, with D maybe TRBD2 (6 bases). Between the trimmed V and J ends, which lost 6 bases and 0 bases, there was a span of 9 bases. The CDR3 spans 15 residues. CDR1 is MNHEY, CDR2 SMNVEV, per germline (reference sequence). In DNA, the CDR3 is TGTGCCAGCAGCTCCGGGAGCTCTGGGGCCAACGTCCTGACTTTC. Its translation: CASSSGSSGANVLTF.

The chain carries TRBV4-2 and TRBJ1-4; the D gene is possibly TRBD1 (6 bases). V lost 4 bases to trimming and J lost 8 bases, with 14 bases between them. The CDR3 is 14 residues long. Germline V gene lookup returns CDR1 LGHNA and CDR2 YNFKEQ. The CDR3 DNA is TGTGCCAGCAGCCGGGAGGGGGTGGGGGAAAAACTGTTTTTT. This gives the protein CASSREGVGEKLFF.

This chain uses TRBV5-1 with TRBJ2-1; no definite D call. This CDR3 is 13 amino acids long. From germline, CDR1 is SGHRS and CDR2 YFSETQ. V shed 1 base and J shed 7 bases, with 9 bases lying between them. The CDR3 sequence is CASSLYGENEQFF. The CDR3 DNA sequence: TGCGCCAGCAGCTTGTATGGTGAGAATGAGCAGTTCTTC.

The genes are TRBV27 and TRBJ2-3, with TRBD2 as a possible D gene (5 bases). V was shortened by 4 bases and J by 8 bases, with 10 bases between the two germline ends. This CDR3 is 12 amino acids long. Per germline, CDR1 MNHEY and CDR2 SMNVEV (reference sequence). The CDR3 DNA sequence: TGTGCCAGCAGTTGGGCGGGTGGTACGCAGTATTTT. Protein: CASSWAGGTQYF.

The chain is built from TRBV5-6 and TRBJ2-3, with TRBD2 matching over 10 bases. The CDR3 contains 14 residues. Germline values: CDR1 SGHDT, CDR2 YYEEEE. V shed 0 bases, J shed 8 bases, and the junction held 3 bases outside the gene matches. CDR3 in amino acids: CASSLVSGRSTQYF. CDR3 DNA: TGTGCCAGCAGCTTGGTTAGCGGGAGGAGTACGCAGTATTTT.

This clone was seen once. The rearrangement joins TRBV5-1 to TRBJ1-1; possibly TRBD1 for D (5 bases). The length of the CDR3 is 15 residues. In germline, CDR1 is SGHRS, CDR2 YFSETQ. Between the trimmed V and J ends, which lost 0 bases and 0 bases, there was a span of 9 bases. CDR3 loop: CASSLEAGMNTEAFF. CDR3 sequence (DNA): TGCGCCAGCAGCTTGGAGGCAGGGATGAACACTGAAGCTTTCTTT.

J is TRBJ2-5 and V is TRBV29-1, with D perhaps TRBD1 (6 bases). This CDR3 has 13 residues. Germline V gene data show CDR1 as SQVTM and CDR2 as ANQGSEA. Trimming removed 7 bases from V and 7 bases from J, with 19 bases in between. The CDR3, as DNA: TGCAGCGGGGCCGTGAAGGGGGTGGGGACCCAGTACTTC. Translation gives CSGAVKGVGTQYF.

The chain employs TRBV6-5 and TRBJ2-1, with TRBD1 identical over 7 bases. The V segment lost 5 bases and the J segment 8 bases; nucleotides outside the gene matches: 0. The CDR3 has 11 residues. Germline V gene lookup returns CDR1 MNHEY and CDR2 SVGAGI. The CDR3 reads CASSQGDEQFF. CDR3 DNA sequence: TGTGCCAGCAGTCAGGGGGATGAGCAGTTCTTC.

V and J are TRBV5-1 and TRBJ2-2, with 7 bases fitting TRBD2. Losses at the gene ends were 2 bases for V and 7 bases for J; bases not matched to a gene: 8. Germline V gene lookup returns CDR1 SGHRS and CDR2 YFSETQ. This CDR3 spans 15 amino acids. CDR3 loop: CASSFTGGHGGELFF. The DNA for the CDR3 is TGCGCCAGCAGCTTTACGGGAGGCCACGGCGGGGAGCTGTTTTTT.

This sequence joins TRBV10-2 and TRBJ2-5; the D gene is possibly TRBD1 (6 bases). Germline values: CDR1 WSHSY, CDR2 SAAADI. V was pared by 3 bases and J by 7 bases, with 12 bases between. This CDR3 region has 13 residues. In nucleotides, the CDR3 is TGCGCCAGCAGTGACCGACAGGCCGGGACCCAGTACTTC. Amino acids: CASSDRQAGTQYF.

This clone was counted once. The chain uses TRBV14 and TRBJ2-2; 11 positions match TRBD1. Trimming cost V 6 bases and J 4 bases; bases outside gene matches: 7. Germline V gene data show CDR1 as SGHDN and CDR2 as FVKESK. This CDR3 region has 16 residues. CDR3 sequence: CASRASGTGGTGELFF. In nucleotides, the CDR3 is TGTGCCAGCAGGGCTTCCGGGACAGGGGGCACCGGGGAGCTGTTTTTT.

The chain is built from TRBV4-1 and TRBJ2-5, with D possibly matching TRBD1 (6 bases). Germline CDR1 is MGHRA and CDR2 is YSYEKL. The CDR3 consists of 16 residues. Between the trimmed V and J ends, which lost 1 base and 5 bases, there was a span of 17 bases. The CDR3 protein is CASSQGSAGDLETQYF. CDR3 sequence (DNA): TGCGCCAGCAGCCAAGGATCGGCAGGGGATCTGGAGACCCAGTACTTC.

Only a few counts were recorded for this clone. V and J are TRBV5-1 and TRBJ2-3; D is ambiguous. The CDR3 is made up of 14 amino acids. Trimming pared 1 base from V and 1 base from J, leaving 7 bases between. Germline loops: CDR1 SGHRS, CDR2 YFSETQ. The CDR3 reads CASSLMSGTDTQYF. The CDR3 DNA reads TGCGCCAGCAGCTTGATGTCAGGCACAGATACGCAGTATTTT.

This clone has more than one count but fewer than ten. The chain couples TRBV27 to TRBJ2-5; D is possibly TRBD2 (5 bases). The CDR3 spans 14 residues. The germline V gene has CDR1 MNHEY and CDR2 SMNVEV (reference sequence). Trimming left V 6 bases short and J 4 bases short, with 15 bases between. CDR3 residues: CASSLAGVGETQYF. The CDR3 DNA is TGTGCCAGCAGCCTGGCGGGTGTTGGAGAGACCCAGTACTTC.

The gene calls are TRBV19 and TRBJ1-2; D not resolved. Trimming removed 1 base at V and 6 bases at J, with 9 bases between. The CDR3 totals 13 residues. Per the germline V gene, CDR1 is LNHDA and CDR2 is SQIVND (reference sequence). CDR3 region: CASSIGGEDGYTF. The DNA of the CDR3 is TGTGCCAGTAGTATAGGTGGTGAGGATGGCTACACCTTC. The variable domain in full, with the rest retrieved from reference TRBV19 and TRBJ1-2, is DGGITQSPKYLFRKEGQNVTLSCEQNLNHDAMYWYRQDPGQGLRLIYYSQIVNDFQKGDIAEGYSVSREKKESFPLTVTSAQKNPTAFYLCASSIGGEDGYTFGSGTRLTVV.

The V and J genes are TRBV9 and TRBJ1-2, with D unresolved. The CDR3 is 14 amino acids. CDR1 is SGDLS, CDR2 YYNGEE, per germline. Trimming removed 3 bases from V and 2 bases from J, with 11 bases in between. The DNA of the CDR3 is TGTGCCAGCAGCGCGGACGGCGGGAACTATGGCTACACCTTC. This gives the protein CASSADGGNYGYTF.

Only a few counts were recorded for this clone. The chain uses TRBV30 and TRBJ1-1; TRBD1 matches at 10 bases. The germline gives CDR1 GTSNPN, CDR2 SVGIG (reference sequence). V shed 4 bases, J shed 6 bases, and the junction held 8 bases outside the gene matches. The CDR3 has 14 residues. The CDR3 DNA reads as TGTGCCTGGACCCGGGGACAGGGGATCCCTGAAGCTTTCTTT. Protein sequence: CAWTRGQGIPEAFF.

V usage is TRBV25-1 and J usage is TRBJ2-6, with D maybe TRBD2 (7 bases). V lost 8 bases, J lost 3 bases, and 14 bases lay in between. Germline values: CDR1 MGHDK, CDR2 SYGVNS. The CDR3 has 15 amino acids. The CDR3 loop is CASCGGKGGANVLTF. In DNA form, the CDR3 reads TGTGCCAGCTGCGGGGGCAAGGGTGGGGCCAACGTCCTGACTTTC.

The V gene is TRBV7-9, the J gene TRBJ2-2; D gene uncertain. Germline CDR1 SEHNR, CDR2 FQNEAQ (reference sequence). The V end lost 3 bases, the J end lost 5 bases, and 10 bases lay between the germline ends. This CDR3 is built from 14 residues. CDR3 DNA: TGTGCCAGCAGCTTCAATGTCGGGACCGGGGAGCTGTTTTTT. It yields the protein CASSFNVGTGELFF.